A single sample is the source of the 18 T cell receptor beta chains below, sequenced in a study of shared clonotypes between healthy human individuals (TCRdb year 2020). Preparation of the library involved the immunoSEQ multiplex PCR assay. The source is immuneACCESS, and TCRdb retained only in-frame sequences with V and J called. Part of the clones is not carried over; for the studies checked, unresolved V genes explain less than half of this, and the remainder is unexplained. For this sample there are some 1 million clones; about 80% appear just once. 1.2% to 1.5% of the sample goes to the ten largest clones. The material sequenced was memory CD4+ T cells sorted from blood. The intended sense of this specimen's cell subset or site label: CD45RA-negative fraction. The source is a man between 18 and 29 years old in good health.

The rearrangement joins TRBV28 to TRBJ2-1; 12 bases map to TRBD2. Trimming at V came to 3 bases and at J to 8 bases, leaving 17 bases not matched to a gene. This CDR3 has 19 amino acids. The germline V gene has CDR1 MDHEN and CDR2 SYDVKM. This chain's CDR3 is CASSFKTSGGPRPSHEQFF. The CDR3 DNA sequence: TGTGCCAGCAGTTTTAAGACTAGCGGGGGTCCTAGGCCGTCCCATGAGCAGTTCTTC. Variable domain in full (rest from reference TRBV28 and TRBJ2-1): DVKVTQSSRYLVKRTGEKVFLECVQDMDHENMFWYRQDPGLGLRLIYFSYDVKMKEKGDIPEGYSVSREKKERFSLILESASTNQTSMYLCASSFKTSGGPRPSHEQFFGPGTRLTVL.

Details on this clone: This CDR3 is also generated by other DNA sequences in the sample. The chain carries TRBV2 and TRBJ1-1, with 9 bases aligning to TRBD1. J gave up 4 bases and V 6 bases, and 9 bases lay outside the gene matches. The CDR3 spans 15 residues. CDR1 SNHLY and CDR2 FYNNEI come from the germline V gene. CDR3 DNA: TGTGCCAGCAGCGCCGACAGGGGGTTGAGCACTGAAGCTTTCTTT. Translated: CASSADRGLSTEAFF.

The chain links TRBV5-4 to TRBJ1-2, with D unresolved. V lost 4 bases, J lost 8 bases, and 15 bases lay in between. The CDR3 loop spans 13 amino acids. Germline V gene sequence: CDR1 SGHNT, CDR2 YYREEE (reference sequence). The CDR3: CASSLSGVGGYTF. As DNA, the CDR3 is TGTGCCAGCAGCCTGTCTGGGGTTGGGGGCTACACCTTC.

The chain combines TRBV18 with TRBJ2-7; either TRBD1 or TRBD2 may fit D (5 bases each). Germline V gives CDR1 KGHSH, CDR2 LQKENI. V was cut by 0 bases and J by 0 bases, with 12 bases left in between. This CDR3 is built from 16 residues. The CDR3 is CASSPPRGESSYEQYF. Here the CDR3 DNA reads TGTGCCAGCTCACCACCCCGAGGGGAGAGCTCCTACGAGCAGTACTTC.

The rearrangement joins TRBV19 to TRBJ1-4; D is possibly TRBD1 (6 bases). V was pared by 5 bases and J by 2 bases, with 9 bases between. This CDR3 contains 14 residues. The germline gives CDR1 LNHDA, CDR2 SQIVND (reference sequence). The CDR3 DNA follows: TGTGCCAGTAGTGGACAGACCACTAATGAAAAACTGTTTTTT. Protein product: CASSGQTTNEKLFF.

CDR3 sequence reads: CASSSSDSTDTQYF. CDR3 nucleotide sequence: TGCGCCAGCAGCTCTTCTGATTCCACAGATACGCAGTATTTT. This chain links TRBV5-1 with TRBJ2-3; the D is unclear. With 3 bases removed from V and 2 bases from J, the gap between germline ends came to 10 bases. The CDR3 length is 14 residues. The germline V gene encodes CDR1 SGHRS and CDR2 YFSETQ.

The V call is TRBV5-1, the J call TRBJ2-2; unclear D gene. CDR1 is SGHRS, CDR2 YFSETQ, per germline. The length of the CDR3 is 15 residues. The V end was cut by 2 bases, the J end by 0 bases, with 8 bases between. The CDR3 sequence: CASSLKATNTGELFF. The CDR3 DNA sequence: TGCGCCAGCAGCTTAAAAGCTACGAACACCGGGGAGCTGTTTTTT. Variable domain in full (rest from reference TRBV5-1 and TRBJ2-2): KAGVTQTPRYLIKTRGQQVTLSCSPISGHRSVSWYQQTPGQGLQFLFEYFSETQRNKGNFPGRFSGRQFSNSRSEMNVSTLELGDSALYLCASSLKATNTGELFFGEGSRLTVL.

The J gene is TRBJ1-1, the V gene TRBV5-1; D might be TRBD1 (5 bases). The CDR3 totals 12 residues. The V end lost 2 bases, the J end lost 11 bases, and 13 bases lay between the germline ends. The germline V gene has CDR1 SGHRS and CDR2 YFSETQ. CDR3 protein: CASSFGEGIAFF. CDR3 sequence (DNA): TGCGCCAGCAGCTTTGGGGAGGGGATCGCTTTCTTT.

With respect to this clone: This sample also contains other DNA sequences that code for the same CDR3. V gene TRBV15 combines with J gene TRBJ2-3; the D gene could be TRBD1 or TRBD2 (6 bases each). There are 14 residues in the CDR3. Germline V lookup: CDR1 LNHNV, CDR2 YYDKDF (reference sequence). V shed 5 bases and J shed 0 bases, with 9 bases lying between them. The CDR3 is CATSRGLSTDTQYF. As DNA, the CDR3 is TGTGCCACCAGCCGGGGGCTCAGCACAGATACGCAGTATTTT.

The chain is built from TRBV9 and TRBJ1-6; possibly TRBD1 for D (6 bases). CDR1 and CDR2 (germline): SGDLS, YYNGEE. This CDR3 comprises 18 residues. V lost 1 base and J lost 2, with 16 bases in between. The CDR3 DNA is TGTGCCAGCAGCGTAAGCGATACAGGGTGGGCCTATAATTCACCCCTCCACTTT. Its translation: CASSVSDTGWAYNSPLHF.

The chain combines TRBV5-5 with TRBJ1-5; 9 nucleotides align to TRBD1. The V segment lost 4 bases and the J segment 4 bases; nucleotides outside the gene matches: 6. CDR1 and CDR2 from the germline V gene are SGHKS and YYEKEE (reference sequence). The CDR3 is 15 residues long. The CDR3 DNA follows: TGTGCCAGCAGCGGGGGGACAGGGTATAATCAGCCCCAGCATTTT. Translation: CASSGGTGYNQPQHF.

This clone turned up a few times. The chain joins TRBV7-3 to TRBJ2-3; D is uncertain. CDR3 length equals 13 residues. V lost 3 bases and J lost 4, with 8 bases in between. Germline V gene sequence: CDR1 SGHTA, CDR2 FQGTGA. CDR3 bases: TGTGCCAGCAGCTTTAGTCGGGCAGATACGCAGTATTTT. Amino acid sequence: CASSFSRADTQYF.

The chain is built from TRBV5-6 and TRBJ2-7, with D possibly being TRBD1 or TRBD2 (5 bases each). V was pared by 4 bases and J by 3 bases, with 11 bases between. Germline V gene sequence: CDR1 SGHDT, CDR2 YYEEEE. This CDR3 comprises 13 residues. The CDR3 DNA follows: TGTGCCAGCAGCCGCCGGGACCGCTACGAGCAGTACTTC. Its protein product is CASSRRDRYEQYF.

The chain combines TRBV19 with TRBJ2-1; D possibly corresponds to TRBD2 (6 bases). CDR3 length: 15 residues. Germline-derived CDR1 and CDR2 are LNHDA and SQIVND (reference sequence). V dropped 1 base and J dropped 7 bases, with 14 bases sitting between them. This chain's CDR3 is CASSIASALRNEQFF. The CDR3, as DNA: TGTGCCAGTAGTATAGCTAGCGCCCTACGGAATGAGCAGTTCTTC. Full variable domain (rest looked up from reference TRBV19 and TRBJ2-1): DGGITQSPKYLFRKEGQNVTLSCEQNLNHDAMYWYRQDPGQGLRLIYYSQIVNDFQKGDIAEGYSVSREKKESFPLTVTSAQKNPTAFYLCASSIASALRNEQFFGPGTRLTVL.

The chain recombines TRBV30 with TRBJ2-1; D is perhaps TRBD2 (5 bases). This CDR3 region has 11 residues. Germline CDR1 GTSNPN, CDR2 SVGIG (reference sequence). Trimming took 5 bases from V and 8 from J, leaving 10 bases between them. The CDR3 loop reads CAWGRFHEQFF. DNA of the CDR3: TGTGCCTGGGGGAGATTTCATGAGCAGTTCTTC.

The chain is built from TRBV21-1 and TRBJ2-1; the table gives TRBD2 as D, unverified against the DNA. TRBV21-1 is a pseudogene locus. The CDR3 is made up of 15 amino acids. The CDR3 loop reads CASSKLAGDFDEQFF. In nucleotides, the CDR3 is TGTGCCAGCAGCAAACTAGCGGGGGATTTCGATGAGCAGTTCTTC.

The chain employs TRBV7-2 and TRBJ2-3; no clear D. V shed 5 bases and J shed 8 bases, with 11 bases lying between them. Germline V lookup: CDR1 SGHTA, CDR2 FQGNSA. This CDR3 spans 12 amino acids. Written as DNA, the CDR3 is TGTGCCAGCAGCCCTGAGAGGCTTACGCAGTATTTT. Its protein is CASSPERLTQYF.

The chain combines TRBV6-1 with TRBJ1-2; 10 bases match TRBD1. The J segment lost 8 bases and the V segment lost 5 bases, leaving 11 bases of the junction unmatched. The CDR3 consists of 15 residues. CDR1 is MNHNS and CDR2 is SASEGT in the germline V gene. In nucleotides, the CDR3 is TGTGCCAGCAGTCCGCGGACAGGGGGTACGGTAGGCTACACCTTC. It codes for CASSPRTGGTVGYTF.